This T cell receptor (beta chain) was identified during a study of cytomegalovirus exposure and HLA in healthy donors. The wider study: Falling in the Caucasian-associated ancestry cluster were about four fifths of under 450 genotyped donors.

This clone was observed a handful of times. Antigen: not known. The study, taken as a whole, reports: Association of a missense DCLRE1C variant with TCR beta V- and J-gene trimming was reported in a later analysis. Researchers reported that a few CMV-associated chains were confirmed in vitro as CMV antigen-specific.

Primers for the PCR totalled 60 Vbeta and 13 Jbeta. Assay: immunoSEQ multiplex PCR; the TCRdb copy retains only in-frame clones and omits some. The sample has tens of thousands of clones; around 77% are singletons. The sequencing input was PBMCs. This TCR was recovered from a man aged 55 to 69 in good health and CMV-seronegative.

DNA of the CDR3: TGTGCCAGCAGCTTGGAACAGGGTTACTACGAGCAGTACTTC. This codes for CASSLEQGYYEQYF. This rearrangement joins TRBV5-6 to TRBJ2-7, with D perhaps TRBD1 (6 bases). CDR1 and CDR2 from the germline V gene are SGHDT and YYEEEE. Trimming cost V 0 bases and J 3 bases, with 10 bases left between them. The CDR3 length is 14 residues.